This TCR beta chain was captured in a study of T cell repertoires in cytomegalovirus infection. Study-level information: Signatures in public TCR beta sequences pointed to both CMV infection and matching HLA type.

The V end lost 1 base, the J end lost 3 bases, and 9 bases lay between the germline ends. CDR3 size: 14 residues. Germline V lookup: CDR1 SGHTA, CDR2 FQGNSA. TCRdb re-analysed the reads in MiXCR, keeping a single row per CDR3 protein. The sample comprises under 800,000 distinct CDR3 sequences, 20% to 25% of which are singletons, and 8% rests with the top ten. Findings and limits, study-wide: In two of eight donors, the top clonotype was HLA-C-restricted CMV-specific. CMV carriers with the relevant HLA were identified by cumulative public TCR beta family frequency.

This clonotype was recorded at least ten times. Antigen specificity is unknown. The sequence was obtained from a human donor in good health (CMV status not recorded). Some clones in this sample may be carry-over from other donors' samples. The gene calls are TRBV7-2 and TRBJ1-2; possible D gene TRBD1, 5 bases. The sequenced sample consisted of CD8+ T cells from PBMCs. The DNA of the CDR3 is TGTGCCAGCAGCTTAGACTTAGGGGACTATGGCTACACCTTC. This encodes CASSLDLGDYGYTF. Looking up the rest from reference TRBV7-2 and TRBJ1-2 gives the full variable domain: GAGVSQSPSNKVTEKGKDVELRCDPISGHTALYWYRQSLGQGLEFLIYFQGNSAPDKSGLPSDRFSAERTGGSVSTLTIQRTQQEDSAVYLCASSLDLGDYGYTFGSGTRLTVV.